This record looks at one TCR beta chain sequence and its context. J was trimmed by 4 bases and V by 11 bases; bases with no gene match: 2. CDR3 length equals 11 residues. Germline loops: CDR1 MNHNS, CDR2 SASEGT. This record comes from a study of immune evolution from preneoplasia to lung adenocarcinoma. Profiled with immunoSEQ multiplex PCR; TCRdb holds only in-frame clones, not every one. The sample includes 23,000 or so clones, over 70% of them seen just once. The clonotype comes from a person between 55 and 70 years old with lung adenocarcinoma. Sequenced: FFPE invasive lung adenocarcinoma tissue. The chain combines TRBV6-1 with TRBJ2-1; 7 bases are shared with TRBD2. As DNA, the CDR3 is TGTGCCGCGGGGGATTACAATGAGCAGTTCTTC. Translated: CAAGDYNEQFF.